This TCR beta chain stems from a study of cytomegalovirus exposure and HLA in healthy donors. CDR3 length: 14 amino acids. CDR1 is MDHEN and CDR2 is SYDVKM in the germline V gene. The V gene end was trimmed by 6 bases and the J gene end by 5 bases; junction bases not matched to a gene: 6. The PCR employed 60 Vbeta primers together with 13 Jbeta primers. Assay used: immunoSEQ multiplex PCR; TCRdb lists only in-frame clones, some missing. The sample has approximately 120,000 clones; over 60% are singletons. The receptor was derived from a man aged 25-45 years in good health and CMV-seronegative. The chain couples TRBV28 to TRBJ1-1; 10 positions agree with TRBD1. The specimen was PBMCs. The CDR3 nucleotides are TGTGCCAGCAGGACAGGGGGCCCGGGGACTGAAGCTTTCTTT. The encoded protein is CASRTGGPGTEAFF. The full variable domain, completed using reference TRBV28 and TRBJ1-1, is DVKVTQSSRYLVKRTGEKVFLECVQDMDHENMFWYRQDPGLGLRLIYFSYDVKMKEKGDIPEGYSVSREKKERFSLILESASTNQTSMYLCASRTGGPGTEAFFGQGTRLTVV.